This T cell receptor (beta chain) derives from a study of CD8+CD57+ T cells in acquired aplastic anemia. For the study at large: Mean yield of DNA from sorted CD4+ and CD8+ cells was 3 to 3.5 ug. Sequencing produced an average of about 10.8 million reads per healthy donor for CD4+ cells. Study results and limitations: The CD8+ Simpson's diversity of patients and controls was not significantly different. There were twenty-nine CD8+ CDR3 sequences that occurred in both patients and controls.

Profiles of TCR beta VDJ and CDR3 were generated from a genomic DNA template. TCRdb processed the reads anew with MiXCR; each CDR3 protein has one entry. The table includes approximately 32,000 distinct CDR3 sequences, more than 65% detected once. By sample share, this clonotype is large. Its cognate antigen is unknown. The CDR3 is 14 amino acids. The ends lost 3 bases at V and 7 bases at J; junction bases unmatched: 7. The germline V gene encodes CDR1 SGDLS and CDR2 YYNGEE. The specimen sequenced was sorted CD4+, CD8+, or CD8+CD57+ T cells (not recorded which) from PBMCs. J is TRBJ2-1 and V is TRBV9; 7 bases map to TRBD2. This clonotype was obtained from a human donor in good health, serving as a control. The CDR3 is CASSGWEGWNEQFF. The CDR3 DNA is TGTGCCAGCAGCGGGTGGGAGGGTTGGAATGAGCAGTTCTTC.